The present T cell receptor beta chain was sequenced within a study of T cell responses to AZD1222 COVID-19 vaccine. Some clones are missing from TCRdb's copy, which holds only in-frame ones; the method was immunoSEQ multiplex PCR. The sample holds about 150,000 clones, 88% seen once. The CDR3 is 12 amino acids. CDR1 is SNHLY and CDR2 is FYNNEI in the germline V gene. V lost 4 bases, J lost 5 bases, and 8 bases lay in between. The clonotype was recovered from an adult in good health. The gene calls are TRBV2 and TRBJ2-5; no definite D call. The input for sequencing was peripheral blood, taken on day 0 of AZD1222 vaccination. CDR3 loop: CASSAHGETQYF. CDR3 coding DNA: TGTGCCAGCAGTGCCCACGGGGAGACCCAGTACTTC.